This TCR beta chain was identified during a study of blood T cell repertoires in COVID-19. On the study more broadly: Italy, Spain and the United States were the sources of the convalescent and acute COVID-19 samples. T cells, B-cell-depleted T cells, or PBMCs supplied cDNA or gDNA.

In the original workflow: Amplification from reference gene primers served as the basis for estimated nucleated cell counts. TCRdb's copy holds only in-frame clones and misses some; the assay was immunoSEQ multiplex PCR. The D gene and trimming were derived from the DNA, and the V and J assignments and clone size from that table. This table has roughly 130,000 clones, about four fifths appearing once. The CDR3 runs to 19 residues. The V segment lost 0 bases and the J segment 0 bases; nucleotides outside the gene matches: 7. CDR1 is SGDLS and CDR2 is YYNGEE in the germline V gene. Sequencing input: peripheral blood. This sequence joins TRBV9 and TRBJ2-1; 12 nucleotides align to TRBD2. The sequence was obtained from a woman aged 25 to 39 who had recovered from COVID-19. As DNA, the CDR3 is TGTGCCAGCAGCGTAGAACTAGCGGGGGGCCGTAGCTCCTACAATGAGCAGTTCTTC. It encodes CASSVELAGGRSSYNEQFF.